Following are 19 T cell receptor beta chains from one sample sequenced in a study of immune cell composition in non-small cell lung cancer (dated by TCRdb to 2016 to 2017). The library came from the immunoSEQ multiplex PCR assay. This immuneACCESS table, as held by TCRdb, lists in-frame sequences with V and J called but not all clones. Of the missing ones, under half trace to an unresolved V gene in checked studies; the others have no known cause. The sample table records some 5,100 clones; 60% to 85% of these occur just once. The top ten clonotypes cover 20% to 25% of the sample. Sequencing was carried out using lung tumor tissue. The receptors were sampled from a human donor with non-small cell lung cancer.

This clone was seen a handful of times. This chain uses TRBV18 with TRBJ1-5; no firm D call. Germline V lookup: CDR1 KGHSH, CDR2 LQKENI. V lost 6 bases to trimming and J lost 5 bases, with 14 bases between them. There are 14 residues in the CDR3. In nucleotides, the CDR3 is TGTGCCAGCTCTCAGGATCAGGACTATCAGCCCCAGCATTTT. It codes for CASSQDQDYQPQHF.

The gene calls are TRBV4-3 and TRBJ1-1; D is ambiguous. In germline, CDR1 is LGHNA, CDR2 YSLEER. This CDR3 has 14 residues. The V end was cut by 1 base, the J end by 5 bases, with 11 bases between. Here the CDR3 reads CASSQVESGTEAFF. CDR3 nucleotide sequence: TGCGCCAGCAGCCAAGTAGAGTCGGGGACTGAAGCTTTCTTT.

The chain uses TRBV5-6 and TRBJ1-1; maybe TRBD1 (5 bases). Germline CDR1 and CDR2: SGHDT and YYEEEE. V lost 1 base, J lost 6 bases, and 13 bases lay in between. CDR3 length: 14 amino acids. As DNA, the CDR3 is TGTGCCAGCAGCTTGTTGACAGCCGCAGCTGAAGCTTTCTTT. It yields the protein CASSLLTAAAEAFF. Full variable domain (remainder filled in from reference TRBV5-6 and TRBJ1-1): DAGVTQSPTHLIKTRGQQVTLRCSPKSGHDTVSWYQQALGQGPQFIFQYYEEEERQRGNFPDRFSGHQFPNYSSELNVNALLLGDSALYLCASSLLTAAAEAFFGQGTRLTVV.

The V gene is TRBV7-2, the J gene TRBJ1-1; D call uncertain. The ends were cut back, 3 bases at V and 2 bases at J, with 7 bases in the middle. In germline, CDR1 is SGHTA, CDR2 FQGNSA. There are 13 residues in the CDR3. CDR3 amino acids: CASSFRGNTEAFF. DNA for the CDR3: TGTGCCAGCAGCTTCCGGGGTAACACTGAAGCTTTCTTT.

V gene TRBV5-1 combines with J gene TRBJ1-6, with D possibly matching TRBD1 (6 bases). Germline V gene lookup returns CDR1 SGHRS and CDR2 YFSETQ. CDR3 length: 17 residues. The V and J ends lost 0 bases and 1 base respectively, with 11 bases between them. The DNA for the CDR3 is TGCGCCAGCAGCTTGGCGGCTGACAGGTCCTATAATTCACCCCTCCACTTT. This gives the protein CASSLAADRSYNSPLHF.

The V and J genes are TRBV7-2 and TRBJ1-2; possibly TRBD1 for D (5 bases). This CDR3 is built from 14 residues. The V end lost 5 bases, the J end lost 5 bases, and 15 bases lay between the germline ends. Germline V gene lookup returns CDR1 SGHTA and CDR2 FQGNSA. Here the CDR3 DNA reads TGTGCCAGCAGCCCACCGGGGGGGGGATATGGCTACACCTTC. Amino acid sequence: CASSPPGGGYGYTF. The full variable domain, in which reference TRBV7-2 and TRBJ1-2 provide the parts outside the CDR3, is GAGVSQSPSNKVTEKGKDVELRCDPISGHTALYWYRQSLGQGLEFLIYFQGNSAPDKSGLPSDRFSAERTGGSVSTLTIQRTQQEDSAVYLCASSPPGGGYGYTFGSGTRLTVV.

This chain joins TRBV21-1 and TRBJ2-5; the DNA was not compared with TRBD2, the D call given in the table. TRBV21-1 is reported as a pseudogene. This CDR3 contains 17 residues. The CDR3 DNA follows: TGTGCCAGCAGCAAATTTGCGGGCGGCGTTAGGTACAAGACCCAGTACTTC. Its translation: CASSKFAGGVRYKTQYF.

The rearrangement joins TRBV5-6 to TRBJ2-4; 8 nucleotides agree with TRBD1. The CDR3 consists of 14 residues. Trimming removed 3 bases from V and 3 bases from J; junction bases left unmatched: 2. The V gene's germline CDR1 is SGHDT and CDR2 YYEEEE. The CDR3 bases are TGTGCCAGCAGCTCGACAGGGGTCAAAAACATTCAGTACTTC. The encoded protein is CASSSTGVKNIQYF.

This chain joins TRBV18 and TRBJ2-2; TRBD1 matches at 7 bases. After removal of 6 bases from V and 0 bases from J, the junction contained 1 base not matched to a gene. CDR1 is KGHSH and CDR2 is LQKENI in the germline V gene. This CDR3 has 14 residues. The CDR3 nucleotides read TGTGCCAGCTCGGGACAGACGAACACCGGGGAGCTGTTTTTT. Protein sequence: CASSGQTNTGELFF.

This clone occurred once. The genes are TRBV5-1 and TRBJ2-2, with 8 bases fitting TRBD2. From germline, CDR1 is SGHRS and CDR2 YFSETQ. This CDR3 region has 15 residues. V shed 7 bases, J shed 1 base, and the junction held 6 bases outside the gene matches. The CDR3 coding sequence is TGCGCCAGCGCCTCAACTAGCGGGAACACCGGGGAGCTGTTTTTT. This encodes CASASTSGNTGELFF.

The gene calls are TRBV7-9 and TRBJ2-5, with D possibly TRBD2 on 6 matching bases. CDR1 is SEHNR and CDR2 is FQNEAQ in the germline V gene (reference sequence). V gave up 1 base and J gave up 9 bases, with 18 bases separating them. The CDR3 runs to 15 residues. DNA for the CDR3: TGTGCCAGCAGCTTAGTGTTCGGAGGGGTCGAGGCCCAGTACTTC. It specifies CASSLVFGGVEAQYF.

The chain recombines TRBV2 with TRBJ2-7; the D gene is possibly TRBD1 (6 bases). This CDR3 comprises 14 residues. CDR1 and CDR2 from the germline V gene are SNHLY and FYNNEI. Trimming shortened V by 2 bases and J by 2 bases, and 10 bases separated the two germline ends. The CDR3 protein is CASSELRGPYEQYF. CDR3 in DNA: TGTGCCAGCAGTGAACTCAGGGGACCCTACGAGCAGTACTTC.

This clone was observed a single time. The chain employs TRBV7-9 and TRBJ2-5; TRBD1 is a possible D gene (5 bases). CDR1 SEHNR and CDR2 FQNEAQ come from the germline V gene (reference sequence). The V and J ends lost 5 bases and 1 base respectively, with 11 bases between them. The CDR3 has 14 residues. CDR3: CASSPGLFQETQYF. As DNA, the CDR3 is TGTGCCAGCAGCCCAGGGCTCTTCCAAGAGACCCAGTACTTC.

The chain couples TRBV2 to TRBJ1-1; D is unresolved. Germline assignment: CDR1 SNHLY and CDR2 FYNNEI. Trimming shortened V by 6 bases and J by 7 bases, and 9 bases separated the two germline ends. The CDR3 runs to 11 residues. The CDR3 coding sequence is TGTGCCAGCAGGCCCACCGGTGAAGCTTTCTTT. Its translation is CASRPTGEAFF.

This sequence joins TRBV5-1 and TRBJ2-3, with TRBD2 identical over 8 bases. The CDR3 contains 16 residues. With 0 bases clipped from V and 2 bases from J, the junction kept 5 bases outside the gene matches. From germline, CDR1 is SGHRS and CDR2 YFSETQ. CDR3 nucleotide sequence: TGCGCCAGCAGCTTGGCATTAGCGGGACCCACAGATACGCAGTATTTT. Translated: CASSLALAGPTDTQYF.

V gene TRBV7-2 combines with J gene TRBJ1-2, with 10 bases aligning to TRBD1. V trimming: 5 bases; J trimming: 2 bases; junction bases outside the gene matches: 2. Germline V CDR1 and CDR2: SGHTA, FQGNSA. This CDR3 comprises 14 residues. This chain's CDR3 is CASSRTGGNYGYTF. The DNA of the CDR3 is TGTGCCAGCAGCCGGACAGGGGGGAACTATGGCTACACCTTC.

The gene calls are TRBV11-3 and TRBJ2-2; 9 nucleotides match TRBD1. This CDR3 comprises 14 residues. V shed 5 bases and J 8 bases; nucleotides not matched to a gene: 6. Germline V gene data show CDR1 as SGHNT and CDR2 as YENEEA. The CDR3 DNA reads TGTGCCAGCAGCGAGACAGGGGGTTCGGGGGAGCTGTTTTTT. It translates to CASSETGGSGELFF.

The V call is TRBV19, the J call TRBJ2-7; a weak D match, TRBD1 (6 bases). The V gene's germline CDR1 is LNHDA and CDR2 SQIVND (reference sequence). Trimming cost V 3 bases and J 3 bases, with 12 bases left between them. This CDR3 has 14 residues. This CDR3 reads CASSMGALSYEQYF. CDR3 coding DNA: TGTGCCAGTAGTATGGGGGCCTTGAGCTACGAGCAGTACTTC. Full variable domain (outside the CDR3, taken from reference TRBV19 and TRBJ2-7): DGGITQSPKYLFRKEGQNVTLSCEQNLNHDAMYWYRQDPGQGLRLIYYSQIVNDFQKGDIAEGYSVSREKKESFPLTVTSAQKNPTAFYLCASSMGALSYEQYFGPGTRLTVT.

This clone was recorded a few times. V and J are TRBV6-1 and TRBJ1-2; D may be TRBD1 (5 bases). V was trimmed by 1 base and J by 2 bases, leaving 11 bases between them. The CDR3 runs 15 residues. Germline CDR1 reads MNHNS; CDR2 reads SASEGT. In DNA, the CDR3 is TGTGCCAGCAGTGAAGTAGCAGGGAACAACTATGGCTACACCTTC. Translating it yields CASSEVAGNNYGYTF.